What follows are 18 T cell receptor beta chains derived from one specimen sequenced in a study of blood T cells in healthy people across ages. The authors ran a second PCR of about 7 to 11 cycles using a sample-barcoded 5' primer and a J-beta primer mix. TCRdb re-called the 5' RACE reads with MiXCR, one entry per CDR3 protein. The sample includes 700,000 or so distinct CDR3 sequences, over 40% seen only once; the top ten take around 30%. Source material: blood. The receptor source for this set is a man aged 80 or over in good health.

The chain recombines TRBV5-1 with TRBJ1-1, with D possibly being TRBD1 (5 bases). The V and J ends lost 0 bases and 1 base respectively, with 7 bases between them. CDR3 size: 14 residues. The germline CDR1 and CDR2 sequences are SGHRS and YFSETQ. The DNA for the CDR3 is TGCGCCAGCAGCTTGGAGGGGAAGAACACTGAAGCTTTCTTT. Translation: CASSLEGKNTEAFF.

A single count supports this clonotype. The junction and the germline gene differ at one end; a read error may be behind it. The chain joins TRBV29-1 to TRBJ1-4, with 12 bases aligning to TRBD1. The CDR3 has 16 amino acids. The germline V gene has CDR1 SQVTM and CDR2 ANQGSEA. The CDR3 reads CSVIGTGGFTNEKPFF. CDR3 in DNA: TGCAGCGTCATCGGGACAGGGGGCTTTACTAATGAAAAACCGTTTTTT. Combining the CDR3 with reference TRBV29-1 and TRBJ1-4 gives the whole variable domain SAVISQKPSRDICQRGTSLTIQCQVDSQVTMMFWYRQQPGQSLTLIATANQGSEATYESGFVIDKFPISRPNLTFSTLTVSNMSPEDSSIYLCSVIGTGGFTNEKPFFGSGTQLSVL.

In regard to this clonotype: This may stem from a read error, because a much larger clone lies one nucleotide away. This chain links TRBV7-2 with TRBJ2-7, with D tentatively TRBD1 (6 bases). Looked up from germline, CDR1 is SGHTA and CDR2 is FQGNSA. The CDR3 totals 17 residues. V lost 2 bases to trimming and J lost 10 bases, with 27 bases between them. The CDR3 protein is CASSLIGRGQPTDTQYF. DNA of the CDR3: TGTGCCAGCAGCTTAATCGGCAGGGGCCAACCTACGGATACCCAGTACTTC.

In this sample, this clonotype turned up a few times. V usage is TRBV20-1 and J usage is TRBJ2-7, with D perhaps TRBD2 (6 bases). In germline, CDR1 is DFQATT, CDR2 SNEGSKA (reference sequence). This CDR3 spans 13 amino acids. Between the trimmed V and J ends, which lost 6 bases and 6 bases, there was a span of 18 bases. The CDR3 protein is CSAGGLAKGEQYF. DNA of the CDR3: TGCAGTGCAGGCGGGCTAGCGAAGGGCGAGCAGTACTTC.

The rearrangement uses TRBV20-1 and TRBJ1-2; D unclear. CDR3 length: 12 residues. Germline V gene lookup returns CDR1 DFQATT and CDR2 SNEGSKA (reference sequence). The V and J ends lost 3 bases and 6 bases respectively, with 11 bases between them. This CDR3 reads CSASGWQDGYTF. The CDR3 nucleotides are TGCAGTGCTAGCGGTTGGCAGGATGGCTACACCTTC.

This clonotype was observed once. CDR3 nucleotides: TGTGCCAGCAGTTCCTCGTCTGGGAGGGGGTTCTTC. It encodes CASSSSSGRGFF. The genes are TRBV28 and TRBJ2-1; TRBD2 matches at 7 bases. The CDR3 runs 12 residues. Germline V gene data show CDR1 as MDHEN and CDR2 as SYDVKM. V was clipped by 4 bases and J by 15 bases; unmatched bases: 9.

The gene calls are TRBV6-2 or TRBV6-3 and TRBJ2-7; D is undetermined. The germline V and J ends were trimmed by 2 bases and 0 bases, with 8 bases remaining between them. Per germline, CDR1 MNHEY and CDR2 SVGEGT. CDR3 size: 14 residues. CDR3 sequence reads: CASSYGRNSYEQYF. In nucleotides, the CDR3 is TGTGCCAGCAGTTACGGTAGGAACTCCTACGAGCAGTACTTC.

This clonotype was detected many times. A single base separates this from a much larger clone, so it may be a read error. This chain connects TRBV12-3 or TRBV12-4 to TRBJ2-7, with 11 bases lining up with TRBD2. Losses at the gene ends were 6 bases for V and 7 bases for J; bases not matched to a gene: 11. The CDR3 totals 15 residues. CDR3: CASSRTSGSLDEQYF. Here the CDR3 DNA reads TGTGCCAGCAGCCGAACTAGCGGGAGCTTGGATGAGCAGTACTTC.

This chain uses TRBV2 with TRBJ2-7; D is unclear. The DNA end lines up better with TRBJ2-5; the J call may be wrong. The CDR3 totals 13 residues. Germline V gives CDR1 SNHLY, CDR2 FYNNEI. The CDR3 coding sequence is TGTGCCAGCAGTGAAGCCGAGGAGAAGACCCAGTACTTC. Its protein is CASSEAEEKTQYF.

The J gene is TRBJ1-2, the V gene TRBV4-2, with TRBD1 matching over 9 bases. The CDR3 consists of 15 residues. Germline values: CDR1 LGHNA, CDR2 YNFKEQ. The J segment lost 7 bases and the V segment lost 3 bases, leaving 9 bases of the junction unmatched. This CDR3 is CASSQLKGQGAGYTF. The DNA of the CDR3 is TGTGCCAGCAGCCAGCTCAAGGGACAGGGTGCTGGCTACACCTTC.

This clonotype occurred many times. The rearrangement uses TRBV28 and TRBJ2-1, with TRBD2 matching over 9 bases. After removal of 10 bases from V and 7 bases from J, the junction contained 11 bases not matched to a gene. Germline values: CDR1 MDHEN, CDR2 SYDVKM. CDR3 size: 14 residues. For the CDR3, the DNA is TGTGCCACTAAAGCTAGCGGGAATAGGAATGAGCAGTTCTTC. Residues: CATKASGNRNEQFF.

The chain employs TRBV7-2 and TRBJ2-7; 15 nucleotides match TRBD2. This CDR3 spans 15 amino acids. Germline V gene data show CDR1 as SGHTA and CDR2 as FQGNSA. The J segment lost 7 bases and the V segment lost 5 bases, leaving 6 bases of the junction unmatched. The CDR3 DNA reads TGTGCCAGCAGCCTCGGACTAGCGGGGGGGTTTGAGCAGTACTTC. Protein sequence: CASSLGLAGGFEQYF.

The CDR3, as DNA: TGTGCCACTGGGACTAGCGTCCGGGAGACCCAGTACTTC. Its protein product is CATGTSVRETQYF. The rearrangement joins TRBV15 to TRBJ2-5; 10 bases match TRBD2. The CDR3 contains 13 residues. CDR1 and CDR2 (germline): LNHNV, YYDKDF (reference sequence). The V gene end was trimmed by 9 bases and the J gene end by 5 bases; junction bases not matched to a gene: 6.

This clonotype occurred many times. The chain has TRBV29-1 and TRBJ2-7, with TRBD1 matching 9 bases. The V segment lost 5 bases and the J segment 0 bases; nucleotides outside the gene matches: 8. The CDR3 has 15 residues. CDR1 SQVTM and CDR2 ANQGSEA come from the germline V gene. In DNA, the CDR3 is TGCAGCGTTTCGAGGGACAGGGAGATCTCCTACGAGCAGTACTTC. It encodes CSVSRDREISYEQYF.

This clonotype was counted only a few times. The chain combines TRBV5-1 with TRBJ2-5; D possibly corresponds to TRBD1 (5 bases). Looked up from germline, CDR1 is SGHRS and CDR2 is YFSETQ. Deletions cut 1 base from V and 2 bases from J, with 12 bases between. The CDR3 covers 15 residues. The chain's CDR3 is CASSLTGARQETQYF. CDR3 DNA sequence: TGCGCCAGCAGCTTGACTGGGGCCAGACAAGAGACCCAGTACTTC.

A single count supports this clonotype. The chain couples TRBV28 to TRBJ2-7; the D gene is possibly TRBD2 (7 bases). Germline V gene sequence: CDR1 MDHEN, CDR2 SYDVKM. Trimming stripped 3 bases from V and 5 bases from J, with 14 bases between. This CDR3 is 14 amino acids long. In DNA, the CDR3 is TGTGCCAGCAGTTTGGGGGCTAGCGGTCACGAGCAGTACTTC. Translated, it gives CASSLGASGHEQYF.

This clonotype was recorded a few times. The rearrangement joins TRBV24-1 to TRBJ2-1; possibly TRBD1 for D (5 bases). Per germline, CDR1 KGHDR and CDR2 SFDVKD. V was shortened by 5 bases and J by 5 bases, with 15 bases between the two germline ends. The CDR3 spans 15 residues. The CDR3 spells CATSALWQGNNEQFF. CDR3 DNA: TGTGCCACCAGTGCCCTCTGGCAGGGAAACAATGAGCAGTTCTTC.

In DNA form, the CDR3 reads TGTGCCAGCAGCTTTGAGGGCCAGAGTTCACCCCTCCACTTT. Translation: CASSFEGQSSPLHF. V usage is TRBV7-9 and J usage is TRBJ1-6; D remains unclear. Germline V gene lookup returns CDR1 SEHNR and CDR2 FQNEAQ (reference sequence). This CDR3 comprises 14 residues. The V and J ends lost 3 bases and 9 bases respectively, with 12 bases between them.